What follows are 20 T cell receptor beta chains derived from one specimen sequenced in a study of identical twins. TCRdb ran MiXCR on the 5' RACE reads and lists one entry per CDR3 protein. Here the sample spans 700,000 or so distinct CDR3 sequences, around 8.6% being singletons. These data also featured in a second study, about yellow fever vaccine responses in identical twins.

What was sequenced was PBMCs. The receptors were sampled from a woman aged 18-29 years in good health.

This clonotype was detected only a few times. The genes are TRBV28 and TRBJ2-1; D not resolved. CDR1 is MDHEN and CDR2 is SYDVKM in the germline V gene. V was shortened by 2 bases and J by 4 bases, with 15 bases between the two germline ends. The CDR3 has 16 residues. CDR3 region: CASSLSFAATYNEQFF. The CDR3 DNA sequence: TGTGCCAGCAGTTTAAGTTTCGCAGCGACGTACAATGAGCAGTTCTTC.

This clonotype has more than one count but fewer than ten. This sequence joins TRBV7-2 and TRBJ2-2; tentatively, D is TRBD2 (5 bases). The CDR3 is 17 residues long. V lost 5 bases, J lost 7 bases, and 23 bases lay in between. Germline CDR1 is SGHTA and CDR2 is FQGNSA. The CDR3 here is CASSLQEGIPWGGELFF. As DNA, the CDR3 is TGTGCCAGCAGCCTTCAAGAGGGAATTCCCTGGGGCGGGGAGCTGTTTTTT.

This clonotype appeared a few times. The chain joins TRBV5-5 to TRBJ2-7; D is perhaps TRBD1 (5 bases). Germline-derived CDR1 and CDR2 are SGHKS and YYEKEE (reference sequence). Between the trimmed V and J ends, which lost 4 bases and 1 base, there was a span of 15 bases. The CDR3 covers 15 residues. The CDR3 loop is CASSPDSTWSYEQYF. The CDR3 DNA reads TGTGCCAGCAGCCCTGACAGTACTTGGTCCTACGAGCAGTACTTC.

The J gene is TRBJ1-1, the V gene TRBV27; 8 bases fit TRBD1. Trimming took 6 bases from V and 5 from J; bases not matched to a gene: 14. Germline lookup yields CDR1 MNHEY and CDR2 SMNVEV (reference sequence). This CDR3 contains 16 residues. CDR3 sequence: CASRNHAQGAQTEAFF. In nucleotides, the CDR3 is TGTGCCAGCAGGAACCACGCCCAGGGGGCACAAACTGAAGCTTTCTTT.

This clonotype was seen more than once but under ten times. The chain joins TRBV28 to TRBJ2-1; D is perhaps TRBD2 (5 bases). Trimming took off 3 bases at V and 4 bases at J, with 22 bases between the two ends. Per the germline V gene, CDR1 is MDHEN and CDR2 is SYDVKM. The CDR3 runs to 18 residues. The CDR3 coding sequence is TGTGCCAGCAGTTTGGGCCCCAACGGGATTATACTTTACAATGAGCAGTTCTTC. Protein product: CASSLGPNGIILYNEQFF.

The sample holds a few counts of this clonotype. This chain connects TRBV3-1 to TRBJ2-5; the D is unclear. The CDR3 covers 14 residues. With 0 bases removed from V and 5 bases from J, the gap between germline ends came to 10 bases. CDR1 and CDR2 (germline): LGHDT, YNNKEL (reference sequence). This chain's CDR3 is CASSQDSRPETQYF. The CDR3 DNA follows: TGTGCCAGCAGCCAAGACTCCAGGCCCGAGACCCAGTACTTC.

This clonotype was counted at least ten times. The V gene is TRBV11-2, the J gene TRBJ2-7; tentative D call: TRBD1 (6 bases). The CDR3 is 14 residues long. CDR1 is SGHAT, CDR2 FQNNGV, per germline. V was clipped by 4 bases and J by 0 bases, with 10 bases between them. The CDR3 region is CASSSGTLSYEQYF. CDR3 sequence (DNA): TGTGCCAGCAGCTCCGGGACACTCTCCTACGAGCAGTACTTC.

There are many counts of this clonotype. The chain joins TRBV3-1 to TRBJ1-2, with 10 bases that match TRBD1. Germline V gene data show CDR1 as LGHDT and CDR2 as YNNKEL (reference sequence). The CDR3 runs 15 residues. The V segment lost 5 bases and the J segment 4 bases; nucleotides outside the gene matches: 7. The DNA for the CDR3 is TGTGCCAGCAGCGGACCCGGGACAGGGGCCTATGGCTACACCTTC. Amino acid sequence: CASSGPGTGAYGYTF.

This chain connects TRBV7-2 to TRBJ1-2; D gene uncertain. This CDR3 contains 15 residues. CDR1 is SGHTA and CDR2 is FQGNSA in the germline V gene. Trimming removed 1 base from V and 0 bases from J, with 9 bases in between. The CDR3 is CASSLDAGTNYGYTF. CDR3 sequence (DNA): TGTGCCAGCAGCTTAGATGCAGGAACTAACTATGGCTACACCTTC.

This clonotype was counted ten times or more. The CDR3 sequence is CASSPRFGGETQYF. The CDR3 DNA reads as TGTGCCAGCAGTCCAAGATTCGGAGGGGAGACCCAGTACTTC. V usage is TRBV5-6 and J usage is TRBJ2-5, with a possible D match to TRBD2 (6 bases). The CDR3 runs to 14 residues. CDR1 SGHDT and CDR2 YYEEEE come from the germline V gene. V gave up 5 bases and J gave up 5 bases, with 16 bases separating them. The complete variable domain, with remaining parts taken from reference TRBV5-6 and TRBJ2-5, reads DAGVTQSPTHLIKTRGQQVTLRCSPKSGHDTVSWYQQALGQGPQFIFQYYEEEERQRGNFPDRFSGHQFPNYSSELNVNALLLGDSALYLCASSPRFGGETQYFGPGTRLLVL.

The rearrangement links TRBV6-1 to TRBJ2-4, with TRBD1 identical over 8 bases. The CDR3 sequence is 13 residues long. Losses at the gene ends were 7 bases for V and 2 bases for J; bases not matched to a gene: 1. Germline lookup yields CDR1 MNHNS and CDR2 SASEGT. In DNA, the CDR3 is TGTGCCAGCACCAGGGGGCCCAAAAACATTCAGTACTTC. Protein: CASTRGPKNIQYF.

This clonotype was seen a handful of times. CDR3 in DNA: TGTGCCAGCAGCTTTCGGACGCAGGGACACGAGACCCAGTACTTC. Its translation is CASSFRTQGHETQYF. V gene TRBV11-2 combines with J gene TRBJ2-5; D might be TRBD1 (6 bases). The CDR3 contains 15 residues. Germline assignment: CDR1 SGHAT and CDR2 FQNNGV. Deletions cut 3 bases from V and 5 bases from J, with 16 bases between.

This clonotype has at least ten counts. The J gene is TRBJ2-4, the V gene TRBV7-9; 7 bases agree with TRBD1. There are 15 residues in the CDR3. The germline V gene has CDR1 SEHNR and CDR2 FQNEAQ (reference sequence). Trimming cost V 6 bases and J 2 bases; bases outside gene matches: 7. Here the CDR3 reads CASSKRGLTKNIQYF. The CDR3 DNA sequence: TGTGCCAGCAGTAAAAGGGGGCTAACCAAAAACATTCAGTACTTC.

Many counts were recorded for this clonotype. This sequence joins TRBV5-1 and TRBJ2-2; tentatively, D is TRBD1 (6 bases). In germline, CDR1 is SGHRS, CDR2 YFSETQ. V was trimmed by 5 bases and J by 4 bases, leaving 12 bases between them. The CDR3 totals 14 residues. The CDR3 nucleotides read TGCGCCAGCAGTTCGGTCAGGGGCACCGGGGAGCTGTTTTTT. It yields the protein CASSSVRGTGELFF.

This clonotype was detected ten times or more. V is TRBV15 and J is TRBJ2-5; D remains unclear. V was trimmed by 6 bases and J by 1 base, leaving 9 bases between them. Germline lookup yields CDR1 LNHNV and CDR2 YYDKDF (reference sequence). The CDR3 consists of 13 residues. The CDR3 nucleotides are TGTGCCACCAGTCCACAAGTCCAAGAGACCCAGTACTTC. Its translation: CATSPQVQETQYF.

This clonotype was found many times. The CDR3 protein is CAITGGETWAEQYF. The DNA of the CDR3 is TGTGCCATCACTGGCGGGGAAACCTGGGCCGAGCAGTACTTC. V is TRBV10-3 and J is TRBJ2-7; tentative D call: TRBD2 (6 bases). There are 14 residues in the CDR3. V lost 7 bases, J lost 6 bases, and 19 bases lay in between. Per the germline V gene, CDR1 is ENHRY and CDR2 is SYGVKD.

This clonotype was recorded at least ten times. The genes are TRBV7-9 and TRBJ1-4, with a tentative D call TRBD1 (5 bases). Germline CDR1 is SEHNR and CDR2 is FQNEAQ (reference sequence). Between the trimmed V and J ends, which lost 0 bases and 5 bases, there was a span of 10 bases. This CDR3 comprises 15 residues. The CDR3 DNA reads as TGTGCCAGCAGCTTAGCGTCGACAGCAAATGAAAAACTGTTTTTT. This codes for CASSLASTANEKLFF. The full variable domain, with the rest looked up from reference TRBV7-9 and TRBJ1-4, is DTGVSQNPRHKITKRGQNVTFRCDPISEHNRLYWYRQTLGQGPEFLTYFQNEAQLEKSRLLSDRFSAERPKGSFSTLEIQRTEQGDSAMYLCASSLASTANEKLFFGSGTQLSVL.

Details on this clonotype: Compared with germline, one end of the junction differs, possibly owing to a read error. The chain carries TRBV5-5 and TRBJ2-2, with D perhaps matching TRBD1 (7 bases). This CDR3 spans 16 amino acids. Germline CDR1 is SGHKS and CDR2 is YYEKEE (reference sequence). CDR3 sequence: CASNLAGQINTGELFF. Written as DNA, the CDR3 is TGTGCCAGCAACTTGGCGGGACAGATAAACACCGGGGAGCTGTTTTTT. The variable domain in full, with the rest retrieved from reference TRBV5-5 and TRBJ2-2, is DAGVTQSPTHLIKTRGQQVTLRCSPISGHKSVSWYQQVLGQGPQFIFQYYEKEERGRGNFPDRFSARQFPNYSSELNVNALLLGDSALYLCASNLAGQINTGELFFGEGSRLTVL.

In this sample, this clonotype turned up a few times. The chain is built from TRBV19 and TRBJ2-7, with 9 positions matching TRBD1. This CDR3 region has 15 residues. Germline V gene lookup returns CDR1 LNHDA and CDR2 SQIVND (reference sequence). V lost 8 bases to trimming and J lost 3 bases; unmatched junction nucleotides: 11. CDR3 amino acids: CASGKTGTGNYEQYF. The CDR3 region has the DNA TGTGCCAGTGGGAAAACGGGGACAGGGAACTACGAGCAGTACTTC.

The sample holds many counts of this clonotype. The chain carries TRBV25-1 and TRBJ2-1; D ambiguous. V was clipped by 1 base and J by 6 bases, with 7 bases between them. From germline, CDR1 is MGHDK and CDR2 SYGVNS. This CDR3 has 13 residues. The CDR3 DNA reads TGTGCCAGCAGTGAATTGTGGGGCAATGAGCAGTTCTTC. Translated, it gives CASSELWGNEQFF.